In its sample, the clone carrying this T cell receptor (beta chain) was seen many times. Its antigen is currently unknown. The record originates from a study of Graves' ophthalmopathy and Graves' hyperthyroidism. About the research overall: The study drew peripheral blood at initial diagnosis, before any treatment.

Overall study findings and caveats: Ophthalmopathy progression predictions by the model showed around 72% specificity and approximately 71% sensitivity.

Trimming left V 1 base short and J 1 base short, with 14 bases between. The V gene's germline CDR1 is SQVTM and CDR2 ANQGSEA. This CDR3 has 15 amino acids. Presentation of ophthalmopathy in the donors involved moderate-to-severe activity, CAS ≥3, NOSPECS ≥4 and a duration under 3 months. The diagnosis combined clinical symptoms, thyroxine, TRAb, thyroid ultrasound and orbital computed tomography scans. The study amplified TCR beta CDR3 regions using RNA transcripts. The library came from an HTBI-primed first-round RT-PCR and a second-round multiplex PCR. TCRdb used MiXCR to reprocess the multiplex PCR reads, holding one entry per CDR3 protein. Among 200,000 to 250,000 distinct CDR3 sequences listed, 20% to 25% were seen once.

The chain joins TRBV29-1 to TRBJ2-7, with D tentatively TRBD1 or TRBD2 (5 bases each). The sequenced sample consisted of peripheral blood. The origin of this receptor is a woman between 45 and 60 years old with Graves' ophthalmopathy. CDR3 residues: CSVEVAGTHSYEQYF. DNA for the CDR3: TGCAGCGTTGAAGTAGCCGGGACGCATTCCTACGAGCAGTACTTC.